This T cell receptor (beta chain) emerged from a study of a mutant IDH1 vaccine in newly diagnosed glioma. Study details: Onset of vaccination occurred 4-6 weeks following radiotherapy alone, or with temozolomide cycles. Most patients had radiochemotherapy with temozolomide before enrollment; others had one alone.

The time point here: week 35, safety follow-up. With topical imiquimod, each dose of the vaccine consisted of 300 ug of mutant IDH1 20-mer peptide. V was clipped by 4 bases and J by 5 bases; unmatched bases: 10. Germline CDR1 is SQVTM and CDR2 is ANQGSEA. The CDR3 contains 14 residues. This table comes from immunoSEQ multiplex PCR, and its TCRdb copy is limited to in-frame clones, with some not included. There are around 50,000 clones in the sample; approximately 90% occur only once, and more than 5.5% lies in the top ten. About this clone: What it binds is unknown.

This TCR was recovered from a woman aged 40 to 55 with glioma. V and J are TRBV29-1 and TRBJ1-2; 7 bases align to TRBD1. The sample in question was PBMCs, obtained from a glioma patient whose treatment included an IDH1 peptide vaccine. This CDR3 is CSVGTGAVGYGYTF. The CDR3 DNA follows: TGCAGCGTTGGAACAGGGGCGGTCGGGTATGGCTACACCTTC.